This entry is about one TCR beta chain. Its antigen is as yet unknown. The CDR3 contains 16 residues. V dropped 5 bases and J dropped 8; count of bases not matched to a gene: 11. Germline V gene data show CDR1 as MDHEN and CDR2 as SYDVKM. This entry belongs to a study of cytomegalovirus exposure and HLA in healthy donors. Broader study findings: TCR beta chains numbering more than 150 were designated cytomegalovirus-associated. Among CMV-associated TCR beta chains, most appeared HLA-restricted in a later analysis.

PCR used 60 Vbeta primers and 13 Jbeta primers. Data came from immunoSEQ multiplex PCR; TCRdb stores just in-frame clones and leaves some out. The sample shows about 190,000 clones, around 79% of them seen only once. The clonotype originates from a woman younger than 30 in good health and CMV-seronegative. The sequenced material came from PBMCs. The chain links TRBV28 to TRBJ1-6; 8 positions agree with TRBD1. CDR3 in DNA: TGTGCCAGCAGTCCCGGACAGGGTGGTTTCTATTCACCCCTCCACTTT. It yields the protein CASSPGQGGFYSPLHF.